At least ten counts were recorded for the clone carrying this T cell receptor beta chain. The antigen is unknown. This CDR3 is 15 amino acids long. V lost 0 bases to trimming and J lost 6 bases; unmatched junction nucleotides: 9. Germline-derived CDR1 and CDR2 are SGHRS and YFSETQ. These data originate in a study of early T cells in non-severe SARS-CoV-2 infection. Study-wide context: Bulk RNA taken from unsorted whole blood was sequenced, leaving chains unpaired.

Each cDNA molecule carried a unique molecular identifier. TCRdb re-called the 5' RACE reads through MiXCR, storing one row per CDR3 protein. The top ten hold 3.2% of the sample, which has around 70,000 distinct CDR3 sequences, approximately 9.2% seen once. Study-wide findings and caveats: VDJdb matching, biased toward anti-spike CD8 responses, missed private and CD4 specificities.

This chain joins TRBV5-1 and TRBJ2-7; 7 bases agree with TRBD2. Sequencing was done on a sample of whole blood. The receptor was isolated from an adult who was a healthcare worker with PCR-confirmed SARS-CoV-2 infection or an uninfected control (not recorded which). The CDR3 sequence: CASSLVSAGPGEQYF. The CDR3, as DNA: TGCGCCAGCAGCTTGGTTTCAGCGGGACCAGGCGAGCAGTACTTC.